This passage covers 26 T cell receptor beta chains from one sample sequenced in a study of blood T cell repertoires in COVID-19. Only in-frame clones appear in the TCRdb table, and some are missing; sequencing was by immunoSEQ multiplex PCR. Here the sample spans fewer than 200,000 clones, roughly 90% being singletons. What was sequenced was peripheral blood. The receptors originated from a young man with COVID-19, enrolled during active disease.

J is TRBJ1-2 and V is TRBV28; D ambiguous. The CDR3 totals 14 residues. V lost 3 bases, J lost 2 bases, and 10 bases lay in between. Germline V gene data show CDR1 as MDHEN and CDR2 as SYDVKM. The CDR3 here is CASSFVAPNYGYTF. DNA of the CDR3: TGTGCCAGCAGTTTCGTGGCCCCCAACTATGGCTACACCTTC.

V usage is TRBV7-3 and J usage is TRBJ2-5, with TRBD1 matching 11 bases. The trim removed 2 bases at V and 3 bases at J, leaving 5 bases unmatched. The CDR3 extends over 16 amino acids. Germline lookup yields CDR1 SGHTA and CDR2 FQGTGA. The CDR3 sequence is CASSLSGTGGEETQYF. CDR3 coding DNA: TGTGCCAGCAGCTTATCCGGGACAGGGGGTGAAGAGACCCAGTACTTC.

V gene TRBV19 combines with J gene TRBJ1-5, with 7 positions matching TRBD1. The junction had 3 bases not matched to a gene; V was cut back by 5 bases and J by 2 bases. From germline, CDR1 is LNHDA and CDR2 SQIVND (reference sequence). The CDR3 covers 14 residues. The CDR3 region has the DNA TGTGCCAGTAGTGTAACAGGGGGCAATCAGCCCCAGCATTTT. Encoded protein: CASSVTGGNQPQHF.

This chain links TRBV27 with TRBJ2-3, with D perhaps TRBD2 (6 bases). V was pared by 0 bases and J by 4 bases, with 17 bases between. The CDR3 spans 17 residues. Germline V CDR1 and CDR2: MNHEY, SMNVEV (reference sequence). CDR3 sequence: CASSLSVGERAPDTQYF. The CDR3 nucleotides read TGTGCCAGCAGTTTATCGGTGGGGGAGCGGGCTCCAGATACGCAGTATTTT.

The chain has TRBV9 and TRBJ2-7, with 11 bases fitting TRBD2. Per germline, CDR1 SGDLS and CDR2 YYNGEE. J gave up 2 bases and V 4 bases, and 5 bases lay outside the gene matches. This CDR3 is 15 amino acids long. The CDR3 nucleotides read TGTGCCAGCAGCCCGGGACTAGCGGCGGCCTACGAGCAGTACTTC. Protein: CASSPGLAAAYEQYF.

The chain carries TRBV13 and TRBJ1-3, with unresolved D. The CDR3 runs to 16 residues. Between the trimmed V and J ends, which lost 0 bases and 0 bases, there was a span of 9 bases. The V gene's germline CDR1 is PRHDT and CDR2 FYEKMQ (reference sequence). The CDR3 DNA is TGTGCCAGCAGCTTAGGCCAAGCGGGCTCTGGAAACACCATATATTTT. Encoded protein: CASSLGQAGSGNTIYF. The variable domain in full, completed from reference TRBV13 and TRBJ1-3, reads AAGVIQSPRHLIKEKRETATLKCYPIPRHDTVYWYQQGPGQDPQFLISFYEKMQSDKGSIPDRFSAQQFSDYHSELNMSSLELGDSALYFCASSLGQAGSGNTIYFGEGSWLTVV.

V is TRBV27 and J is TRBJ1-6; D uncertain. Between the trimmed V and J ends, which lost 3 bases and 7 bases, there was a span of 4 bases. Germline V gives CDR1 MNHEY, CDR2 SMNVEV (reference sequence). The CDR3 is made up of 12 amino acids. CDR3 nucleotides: TGTGCCAGCAGTTTTGAGAATTCACCCCTCCACTTT. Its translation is CASSFENSPLHF.

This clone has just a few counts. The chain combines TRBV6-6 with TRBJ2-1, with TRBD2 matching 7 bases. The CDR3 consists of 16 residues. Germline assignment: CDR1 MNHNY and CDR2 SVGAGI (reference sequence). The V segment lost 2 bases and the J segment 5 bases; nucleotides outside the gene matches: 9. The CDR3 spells CASSYRARRENNEQFF. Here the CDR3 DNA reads TGTGCCAGCAGTTACCGGGCTAGGCGGGAGAACAATGAGCAGTTCTTC.

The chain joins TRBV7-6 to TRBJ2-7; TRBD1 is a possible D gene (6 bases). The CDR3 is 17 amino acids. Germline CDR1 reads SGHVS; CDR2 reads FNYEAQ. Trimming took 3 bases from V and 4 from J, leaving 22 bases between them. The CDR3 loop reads CASSFPTGPTRQYEQYF. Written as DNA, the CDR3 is TGTGCCAGCAGCTTTCCGACAGGCCCCACCCGACAATACGAGCAGTACTTC.

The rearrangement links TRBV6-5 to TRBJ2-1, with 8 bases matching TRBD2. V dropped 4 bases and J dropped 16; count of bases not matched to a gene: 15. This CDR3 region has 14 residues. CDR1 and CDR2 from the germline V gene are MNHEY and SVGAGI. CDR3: CASSSTEREWVKFF. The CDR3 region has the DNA TGTGCCAGCAGTTCAACCGAGCGGGAGTGGGTCAAATTCTTC.

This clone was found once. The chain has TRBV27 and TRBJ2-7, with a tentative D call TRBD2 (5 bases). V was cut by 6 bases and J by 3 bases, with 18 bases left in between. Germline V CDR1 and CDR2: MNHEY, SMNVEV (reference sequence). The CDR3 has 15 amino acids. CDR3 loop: CASRTYNSGLYEQYF. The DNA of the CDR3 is TGTGCCAGCAGAACCTATAACAGCGGCCTCTACGAGCAGTACTTC.

As DNA, the CDR3 is TGTGCCAGCAGCTTACACGGTGTCGGGACTTACGAGCAGTACTTC. It yields the protein CASSLHGVGTYEQYF. The chain recombines TRBV7-2 with TRBJ2-7; D is perhaps TRBD2 (6 bases). The CDR3 runs to 15 residues. The germline V gene encodes CDR1 SGHTA and CDR2 FQGNSA. The V gene lost 2 bases and the J gene lost 4 bases, with 15 bases spanning the gap. Supplemented by reference TRBV7-2 and TRBJ2-7, the full variable domain reads GAGVSQSPSNKVTEKGKDVELRCDPISGHTALYWYRQSLGQGLEFLIYFQGNSAPDKSGLPSDRFSAERTGGSVSTLTIQRTQQEDSAVYLCASSLHGVGTYEQYFGPGTRLTVT.

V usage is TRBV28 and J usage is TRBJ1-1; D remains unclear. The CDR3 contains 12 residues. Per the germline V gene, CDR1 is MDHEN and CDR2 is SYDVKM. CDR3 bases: TGTGGGGTAGGATTCCCCTCGGGTGAAGCTTTCTTT. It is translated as CGVGFPSGEAFF. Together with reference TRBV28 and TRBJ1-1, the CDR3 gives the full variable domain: DVKVTQSSRYLVKRTGEKVFLECVQDMDHENMFWYRQDPGLGLRLIYFSYDVKMKEKGDIPEGYSVSREKKERFSLILESASTNQTSMYLCGVGFPSGEAFFGQGTRLTVV.

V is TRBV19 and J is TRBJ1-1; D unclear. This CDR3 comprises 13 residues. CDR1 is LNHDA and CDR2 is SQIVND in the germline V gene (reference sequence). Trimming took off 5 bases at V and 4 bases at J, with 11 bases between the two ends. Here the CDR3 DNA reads TGTGCCAGTAGTCGTGAGGGTAGCACTGAAGCTTTCTTT. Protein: CASSREGSTEAFF. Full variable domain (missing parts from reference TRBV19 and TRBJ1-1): DGGITQSPKYLFRKEGQNVTLSCEQNLNHDAMYWYRQDPGQGLRLIYYSQIVNDFQKGDIAEGYSVSREKKESFPLTVTSAQKNPTAFYLCASSREGSTEAFFGQGTRLTVV.

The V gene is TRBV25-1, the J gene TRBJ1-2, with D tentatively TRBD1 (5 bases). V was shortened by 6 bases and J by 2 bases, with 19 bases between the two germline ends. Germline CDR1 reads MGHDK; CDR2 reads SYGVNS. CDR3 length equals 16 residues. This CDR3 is CASRPSRGLGNYGYTF. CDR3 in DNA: TGTGCCAGCAGACCCTCGCGGGGCCTTGGGAACTATGGCTACACCTTC.

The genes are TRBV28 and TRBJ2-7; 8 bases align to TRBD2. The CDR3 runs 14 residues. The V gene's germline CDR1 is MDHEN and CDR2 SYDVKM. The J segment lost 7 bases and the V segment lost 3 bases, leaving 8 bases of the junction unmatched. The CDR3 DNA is TGTGCCAGCAGTTTGACGGGAGGGCCAGAGGAGCAGTACTTC. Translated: CASSLTGGPEEQYF. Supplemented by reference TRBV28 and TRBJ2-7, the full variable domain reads DVKVTQSSRYLVKRTGEKVFLECVQDMDHENMFWYRQDPGLGLRLIYFSYDVKMKEKGDIPEGYSVSREKKERFSLILESASTNQTSMYLCASSLTGGPEEQYFGPGTRLTVT.

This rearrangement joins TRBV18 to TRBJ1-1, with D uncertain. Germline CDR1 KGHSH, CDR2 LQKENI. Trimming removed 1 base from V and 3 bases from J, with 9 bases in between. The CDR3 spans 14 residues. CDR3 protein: CASSPHREYTEAFF. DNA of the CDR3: TGTGCCAGCTCACCACATCGTGAGTACACTGAAGCTTTCTTT.

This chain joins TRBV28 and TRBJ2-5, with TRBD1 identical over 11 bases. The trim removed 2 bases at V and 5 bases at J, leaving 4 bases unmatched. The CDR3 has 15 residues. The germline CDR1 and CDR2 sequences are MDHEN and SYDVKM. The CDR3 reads CASSLRTGGMETQYF. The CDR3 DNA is TGTGCCAGCAGTTTACGGACAGGGGGCATGGAGACCCAGTACTTC.

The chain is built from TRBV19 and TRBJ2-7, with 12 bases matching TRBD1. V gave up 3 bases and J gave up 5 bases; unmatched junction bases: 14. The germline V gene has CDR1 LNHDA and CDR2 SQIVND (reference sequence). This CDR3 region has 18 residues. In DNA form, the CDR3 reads TGTGCCAGTAGTATTTTTTTGAATGTTGGGACAGGGGGCAACGAGCAGTACTTC. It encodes CASSIFLNVGTGGNEQYF.

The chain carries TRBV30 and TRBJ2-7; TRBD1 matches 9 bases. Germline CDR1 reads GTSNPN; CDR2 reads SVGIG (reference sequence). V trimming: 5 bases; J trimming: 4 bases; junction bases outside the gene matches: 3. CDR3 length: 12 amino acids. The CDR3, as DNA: TGTGCCTGGGGGACAGGGCTGTACGAGCAGTACTTC. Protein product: CAWGTGLYEQYF.

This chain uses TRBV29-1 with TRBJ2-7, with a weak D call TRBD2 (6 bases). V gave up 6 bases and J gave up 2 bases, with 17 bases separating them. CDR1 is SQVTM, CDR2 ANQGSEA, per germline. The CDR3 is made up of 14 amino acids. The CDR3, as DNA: TGCAGCGTCCCAAGGTCGGAGGGTGCCTACGAGCAGTACTTC. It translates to CSVPRSEGAYEQYF.

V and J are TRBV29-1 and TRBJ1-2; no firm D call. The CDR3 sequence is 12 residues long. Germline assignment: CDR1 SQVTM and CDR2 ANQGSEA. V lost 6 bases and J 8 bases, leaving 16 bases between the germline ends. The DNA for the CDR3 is TGCAGCGTGATCCTCCCTACGATGGGCTACACCTTC. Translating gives CSVILPTMGYTF.

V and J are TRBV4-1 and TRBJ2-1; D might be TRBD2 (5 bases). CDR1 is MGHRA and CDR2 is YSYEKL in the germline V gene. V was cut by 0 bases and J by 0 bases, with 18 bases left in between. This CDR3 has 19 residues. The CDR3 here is CASSQENSRGYYSYNEQFF. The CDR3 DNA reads TGCGCCAGCAGCCAAGAAAATAGTCGGGGATACTACTCCTACAATGAGCAGTTCTTC.

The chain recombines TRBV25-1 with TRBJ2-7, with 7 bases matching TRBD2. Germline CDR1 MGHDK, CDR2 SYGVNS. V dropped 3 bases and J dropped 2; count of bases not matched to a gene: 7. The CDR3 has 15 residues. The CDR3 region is CASSDLGRVPYEQYF. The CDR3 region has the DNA TGTGCCAGCAGTGACTTGGGGAGGGTGCCCTACGAGCAGTACTTC.

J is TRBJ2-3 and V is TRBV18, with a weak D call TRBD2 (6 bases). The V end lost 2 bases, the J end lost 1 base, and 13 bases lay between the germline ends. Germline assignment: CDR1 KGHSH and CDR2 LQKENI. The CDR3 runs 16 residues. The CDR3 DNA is TGTGCCAGCTCACCATCGACTAGTCAAGGCACAGATACGCAGTATTTT. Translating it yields CASSPSTSQGTDTQYF.

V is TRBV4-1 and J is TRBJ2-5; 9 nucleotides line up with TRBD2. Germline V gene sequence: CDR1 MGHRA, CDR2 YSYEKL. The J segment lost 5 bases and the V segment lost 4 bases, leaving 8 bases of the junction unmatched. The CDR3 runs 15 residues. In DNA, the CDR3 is TGCGCCAGCAGCCGGACCCCAGGGACTAGCGAGACCCAGTACTTC. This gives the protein CASSRTPGTSETQYF.